The T cell receptor beta chain under discussion was sequenced for a study of shared clonotypes between healthy human individuals (dated by TCRdb to about 2020). Study-wide context: Three men and a couple of women, aged 18 to 49 years, made up the cohort. For each donor, three plates each were used for CD4 naive and CD4 memory, two plates were used for CD8 naive, and one plate was used for CD8 memory. To estimate repertoire size and how much clonotypes are shared between individuals, the study performed deep sequencing of blood TCR repertoires from roughly five healthy adults. To increase sequencing depth and limit assay-specific biases, different laboratories used diverse techniques to prepare libraries and sequence TCR repertoires. Each donor's leukapheresis produced roughly between roughly 0.94 and 9.5 billion PBMCs.

Healthy HIV-negative adults with no recently reported acute infections or vaccinations were included as donors. All donors were Caucasian adults living in Nashville, Tennessee, USA. CD4+ T cells were enriched by magnetic negative selection, after which naive cells were positively selected on CD45RA and the negative fraction was taken as the memory subset. Blood was collected by leukapheresis, and PBMCs were isolated by Ficoll-Histopaque density gradient centrifugation and then cryopreserved in liquid nitrogen vapor phase. Analytical flow cytometry was used to check the purity and quantity of each magnetically sorted T cell population. Genomic DNA was isolated from every sorted fraction and measured by UV absorbance on a Nanodrop 2000c. Using the deep immunoSEQ assay, multiplex PCR amplified TCR CDR3 regions from genomic DNA. Genomic DNA extracted from each cell subset was distributed evenly over all wells of several immunoSEQ 96-well plates, and each plate served as one replicate. For sorted subsets, approximately 190 ng genomic DNA, equal to some 30,000 T cell genomes, was loaded into each replicate PCR. Purified libraries were measured with a Qubit 3.0 fluorometer, size-checked on a Bioanalyzer 2100, and measured again with the KAPA Library Quantification kit. A separate single-read 150-cycle Illumina NextSeq 550 flow cell was used to sequence each immunoSEQ 96-well plate. In the authors' own workflow: Because the immunoSEQ output included only junctional sequences and no quality scores, the filtering could not be the same as the filtering used for full-length reads. To assign V/J genes and CDR3, sequences were annotated using PyIR, a Python wrapper for IgBLAST v1.9, with IMGT germline references. Reads were removed for weak V/J assignments (E-value above 1e-6), missing CDR3, stop codons, out-of-frame junctions, or ambiguous translated residues. V3J clonotypes were defined by identical inferred V gene, J gene, and CDR3 amino acid sequence. The percentage overlap between two repertoires was calculated by dividing the number of shared unique clonotypes by the size of the smaller repertoire. Repertoire richness was assessed with RTK rarefaction, the Chao1 estimator, and Recon v2.1 estimates of unobserved clonotypes. Generation probabilities were computed with OLGA for all TCRbeta clonotypes obtained by the gDNA method from a handful of donors. TCRdb holds this immuneACCESS table with in-frame rearrangements only. Some clones are missing; in checked studies, unresolved V genes explain under half, and the rest has no known cause. V and J calls and clone size are as listed in that table; D and trimming were resolved from the DNA. Present in this sample are 1 million to 1.2 million clones, roughly 77% of which were seen just once. Roughly 0.83% of the sample belongs to the ten largest clones.

This clone was counted only a few times. It has no known antigen specificity. No quality values exist for individual bases; no much larger clone is one base distant. Beyond this particular receptor, the publication reports: Compared with non-shared clonotypes, the clonotypes found in all four sorted-subset donors had higher generation probabilities. Rarefaction of sorted-subset datasets indicated incomplete sequencing despite the large sequencing depth. Only blood was sampled, and tissue TCR repertoires likely differ from those in blood. The small number of donors limited the genetic and exposure-history diversity represented. Naive subsets generally had larger estimated clonotype richness than memory subsets. Based on pairwise subsampling, the degree of clonotype sharing among donors was expected to be affected by sequencing depth. Sharing across a few donors was observed for roughly 5% of naive CD4, about 3.2% of naive CD8, roughly 2.4% of memory CD4, and about 0.4% of memory CD8 clonotypes.

V sheds 6 bases and J sheds 11 bases, leaving 17 bases between their ends. The CDR3 goes from the cysteine to the phenylalanine over 12 residues. The only DNA kept is the CDR3, 36 bases in frame from the first base. CDR1 is given as SQVTM and CDR2 as ANQGSEA, both from the germline V gene. The sample consisted of memory CD4+ T cells from PBMCs. The cell subset or site label corresponds to: CD45RA-negative fraction. This receptor was identified in a man aged 18 to 29 in good health. Some clones in this sample may be carry-over from other donors' samples. The chain couples TRBV29-1 to TRBJ2-4; no D segment can be confidently identified. The nucleotide sequence reads TGCAGCGTGACCGACGCGGAGCGTGTTCAGTACTTC. Its product reads: CSVTDAERVQYF.